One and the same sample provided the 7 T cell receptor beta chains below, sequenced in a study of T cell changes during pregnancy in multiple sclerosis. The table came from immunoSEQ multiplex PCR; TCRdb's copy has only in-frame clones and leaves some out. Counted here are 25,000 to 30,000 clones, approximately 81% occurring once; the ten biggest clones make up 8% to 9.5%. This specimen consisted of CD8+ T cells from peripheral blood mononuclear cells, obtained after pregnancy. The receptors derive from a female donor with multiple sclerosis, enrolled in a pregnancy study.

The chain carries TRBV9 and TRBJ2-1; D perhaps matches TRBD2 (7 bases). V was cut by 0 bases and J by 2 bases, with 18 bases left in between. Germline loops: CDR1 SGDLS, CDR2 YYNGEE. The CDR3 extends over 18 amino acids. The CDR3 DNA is TGTGCCAGCAGCGTAGAGGCCGGAGGGGGGGGGCCCTACAATGAGCAGTTCTTC. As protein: CASSVEAGGGGPYNEQFF.

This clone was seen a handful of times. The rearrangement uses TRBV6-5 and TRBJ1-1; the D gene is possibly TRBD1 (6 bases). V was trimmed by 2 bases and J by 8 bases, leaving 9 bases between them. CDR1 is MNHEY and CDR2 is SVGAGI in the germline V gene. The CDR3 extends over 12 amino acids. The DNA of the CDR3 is TGTGCCAGCAGTTACGACAGGCTCGAAGCTTTCTTT. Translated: CASSYDRLEAFF.

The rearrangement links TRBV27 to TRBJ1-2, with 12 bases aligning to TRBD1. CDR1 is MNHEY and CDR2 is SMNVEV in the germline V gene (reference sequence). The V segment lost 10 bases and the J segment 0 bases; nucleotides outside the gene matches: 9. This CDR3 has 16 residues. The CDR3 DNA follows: TGTGCCACCTGGGGGACAGGGGGCGAAACTAACTATGGCTACACCTTC. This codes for CATWGTGGETNYGYTF.

The CDR3 DNA follows: TGCGCCAGCAGCCAAGCTAGCGGGGGGTACCAAGAGACCCAGTACTTC. This codes for CASSQASGGYQETQYF. The rearrangement joins TRBV4-1 to TRBJ2-5; 11 nucleotides match TRBD2. This CDR3 has 16 residues. With 1 base clipped from V and 0 bases from J, the junction kept 1 base outside the gene matches. Germline V gene sequence: CDR1 MGHRA, CDR2 YSYEKL.

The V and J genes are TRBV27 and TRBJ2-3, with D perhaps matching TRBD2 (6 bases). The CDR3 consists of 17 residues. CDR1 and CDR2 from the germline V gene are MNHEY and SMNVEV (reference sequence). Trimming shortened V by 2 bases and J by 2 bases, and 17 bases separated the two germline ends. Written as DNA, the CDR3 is TGTGCCAGCAGTTTAGTCCCCCCCGGGAGCCCCACAGATACGCAGTATTTT. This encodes CASSLVPPGSPTDTQYF.

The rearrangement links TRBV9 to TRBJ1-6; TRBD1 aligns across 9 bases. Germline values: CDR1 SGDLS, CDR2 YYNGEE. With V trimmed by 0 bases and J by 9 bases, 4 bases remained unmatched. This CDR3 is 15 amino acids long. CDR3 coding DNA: TGTGCCAGCAGCGTAGTTGGGACAGGGCGTTCACCCCTCCACTTT. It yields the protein CASSVVGTGRSPLHF.

The CDR3 loop reads CASTLAGGSTDTQYF. In nucleotides, the CDR3 is TGCGCCAGCACCTTAGCGGGGGGAAGCACAGATACGCAGTATTTT. The rearrangement uses TRBV10-2 and TRBJ2-3; 10 bases match TRBD2. CDR3 length equals 15 residues. Germline V gives CDR1 WSHSY, CDR2 SAAADI. The J segment lost 0 bases and the V segment lost 7 bases, leaving 4 bases of the junction unmatched.